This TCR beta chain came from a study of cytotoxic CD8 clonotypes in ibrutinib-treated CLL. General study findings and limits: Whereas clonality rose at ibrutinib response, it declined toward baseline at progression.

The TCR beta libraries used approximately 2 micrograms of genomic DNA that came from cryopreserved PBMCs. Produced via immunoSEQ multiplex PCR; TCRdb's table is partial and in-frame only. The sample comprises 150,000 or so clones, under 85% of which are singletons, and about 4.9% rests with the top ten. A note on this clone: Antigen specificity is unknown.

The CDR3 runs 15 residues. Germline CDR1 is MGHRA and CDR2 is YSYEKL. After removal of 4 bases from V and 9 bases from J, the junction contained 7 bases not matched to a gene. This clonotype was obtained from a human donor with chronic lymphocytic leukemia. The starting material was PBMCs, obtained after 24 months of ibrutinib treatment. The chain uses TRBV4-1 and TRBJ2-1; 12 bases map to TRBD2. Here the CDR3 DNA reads TGCGCCAGCAGCCGCGGACTAGCGGGATGGGGTGAGCAGTTCTTC. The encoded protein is CASSRGLAGWGEQFF.